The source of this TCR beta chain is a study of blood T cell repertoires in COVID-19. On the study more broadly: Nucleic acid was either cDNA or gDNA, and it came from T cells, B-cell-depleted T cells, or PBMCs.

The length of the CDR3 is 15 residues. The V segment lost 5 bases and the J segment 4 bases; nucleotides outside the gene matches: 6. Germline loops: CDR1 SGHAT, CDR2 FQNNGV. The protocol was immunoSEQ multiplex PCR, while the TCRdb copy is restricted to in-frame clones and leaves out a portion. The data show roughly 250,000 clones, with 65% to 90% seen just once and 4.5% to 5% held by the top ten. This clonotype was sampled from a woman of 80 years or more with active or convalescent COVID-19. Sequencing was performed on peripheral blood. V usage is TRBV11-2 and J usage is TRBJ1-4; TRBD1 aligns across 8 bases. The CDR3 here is CASSHARGLNEKLFF. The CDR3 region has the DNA TGTGCCAGCAGCCACGCCAGGGGGCTTAATGAAAAACTGTTTTTT.